Given below is one TCR beta chain in context. The antigen is unknown. A multiplex PCR was run with 60 Vbeta primers and 13 Jbeta primers. Clones were read by immunoSEQ multiplex PCR, and TCRdb kept only the in-frame ones, dropping some. The sample lists 150,000 to 200,000 clones, about three quarters occurring once. These data belong to a study of cytomegalovirus exposure and HLA in healthy donors. Overall study findings and caveats: Most of the TCR beta V segments (in an earlier analysis) were productive either about 87% or about 30% of the time. CMV serostatus was the sole immune exposure information available. Later analysis indicated greater clonal expansion among HLA-associated TCR beta chains than among equally common other chains.

Trimming left V 6 bases short and J 3 bases short, with 32 bases between. The germline V gene has CDR1 MNHEY and CDR2 SMNVEV (reference sequence). The CDR3 has 20 residues. The rearrangement uses TRBV27 and TRBJ1-2, with D maybe TRBD1 (5 bases). Sequencing used PBMCs. The clonotype comes from a man aged 18 to 30 in good health and CMV-seropositive. CDR3 coding DNA: TGTGCCAGCAGCTTAAGCAACCGGACACCCCTTCTTCAAGGGGACTATGGCTACACCTTC. Translated: CASSLSNRTPLLQGDYGYTF.